What follows are 7 T cell receptor beta chains derived from one specimen sequenced in a study of T cells after yellow fever vaccination. TCRdb ran MiXCR on the 5' RACE reads and lists one entry per CDR3 protein. There are around 550,000 distinct CDR3 sequences in the sample; 15% to 20% occur only once, and roughly an eighth lies in the top ten. Here the sequenced sample was PBMCs, taken 15 days after the yellow fever booster vaccination. The source of these receptors is a young man who received the YFV17D yellow fever vaccine.

The chain combines TRBV9 with TRBJ2-3, with 8 bases that match TRBD2. Germline trimming cut 4 bases from V and 7 bases from J; bases unmatched to any gene: 11. The germline V gene encodes CDR1 SGDLS and CDR2 YYNGEE. This CDR3 is built from 15 residues. The CDR3 DNA reads as TGTGCCAGCAGCATACTAGCGGAAGACGTGTATACGCAGTATTTT. It translates to CASSILAEDVYTQYF.

This sequence joins TRBV7-8 and TRBJ2-7; D gene unclear. From germline, CDR1 is SGHVS and CDR2 FQNEAQ. The CDR3 has 19 amino acids. V lost 1 base and J 2 bases, leaving 24 bases between the germline ends. The CDR3 region has the DNA TGTGCCAGCAGCTTAGGGTCCTTTTTCGGAAGGGCCTCGACCTACGAGCAGTACTTC. Translated: CASSLGSFFGRASTYEQYF.

With regard to this clonotype: Compared with germline, one end of the junction differs, possibly owing to a read error. The chain has TRBV30 and TRBJ2-1; D not certain. The CDR3 is made up of 13 amino acids. Germline-derived CDR1 and CDR2 are GTSNPN and SVGIG (reference sequence). CDR3 sequence (DNA): TGCAACATGGGGTGGGAAAAGTCGAATGAGCAGTTCTTC. Translation: CNMGWEKSNEQFF.

The chain has TRBV6-5 and TRBJ1-2, with D maybe TRBD1 (6 bases). V was cut by 2 bases and J by 2 bases, with 12 bases left in between. This CDR3 is built from 15 residues. Germline V gene lookup returns CDR1 MNHEY and CDR2 SVGAGI. CDR3 residues: CASSYLETGNYGYTF. In DNA form, the CDR3 reads TGTGCCAGCAGTTACCTGGAAACAGGGAACTATGGCTACACCTTC.

V usage is TRBV5-1 and J usage is TRBJ2-2; D perhaps matches TRBD1 (6 bases). The CDR3 totals 15 residues. V shed 6 bases and J shed 0 bases, with 12 bases lying between them. Germline V gene data show CDR1 as SGHRS and CDR2 as YFSETQ. In nucleotides, the CDR3 is TGCGCCAGCATTAGGGACATCGCGAACACCGGGGAGCTGTTTTTT. As protein: CASIRDIANTGELFF.

This clonotype occurred once. Here the CDR3 reads CASSSNRGELLQETQYF. In DNA form, the CDR3 reads TGTGCCAGCAGTTCGAATAGGGGTGAGCTGCTCCAAGAGACCCAGTACTTC. The chain couples TRBV12-3 or TRBV12-4 to TRBJ2-5; weak D call: TRBD1 (5 bases). V was pared by 4 bases and J by 1 base, with 19 bases between. CDR3 size: 17 residues.

The chain joins TRBV6-6 to TRBJ1-2; no reliable D call. CDR3 length: 12 residues. Germline V gives CDR1 MNHNY, CDR2 SVGAGI (reference sequence). V was trimmed by 6 bases and J by 7 bases, leaving 12 bases between them. CDR3 region: CASSYEGFGYTF. The CDR3 bases are TGTGCCAGCAGCTACGAGGGCTTTGGCTACACCTTC.